The sample holds one count of the clone carrying this TCR beta chain. Its antigen is currently unknown. PCR primers comprised 60 Vbeta and 13 Jbeta primers. Some clones are missing from TCRdb's copy, which holds only in-frame ones; the method was immunoSEQ multiplex PCR. The sample has approximately 150,000 clones; 75% to 80% are singletons. The data were taken from a study of cytomegalovirus exposure and HLA in healthy donors. Study-level background: Ancestry clustering placed around four fifths of about 400 genotyped donors in the Caucasian-associated cluster. The study, taken as a whole, reports: TCR beta chains numbering some 150 were designated cytomegalovirus-associated. A missense DCLRE1C variant was associated with V- and J-gene trimming of TCR beta chains in a later analysis, and an independent cohort replicated the association. Several of the most significant clusters were apparently associated with common viral pathogens in a later analysis.

Unmatched junction bases numbered 6, after V lost 4 bases and J lost 5 bases. Germline CDR1 is SQVTM and CDR2 is ANQGSEA. CDR3 size: 13 residues. Sequenced sample: PBMCs. The sequence came from a woman in her late teens or twenties in good health and CMV-seropositive. V gene TRBV29-1 combines with J gene TRBJ1-2; 8 bases match TRBD1. CDR3 sequence reads: CSVGTGGPYGYTF. CDR3 in DNA: TGCAGCGTTGGTACAGGGGGGCCTTATGGCTACACCTTC. The variable domain in full, completed from reference TRBV29-1 and TRBJ1-2, reads SAVISQKPSRDICQRGTSLTIQCQVDSQVTMMFWYRQQPGQSLTLIATANQGSEATYESGFVIDKFPISRPNLTFSTLTVSNMSPEDSSIYLCSVGTGGPYGYTFGSGTRLTVV.